This T cell receptor (beta chain) was obtained from a study of blood T cells in healthy people across ages. Whole-study context: Capturing about one barcoded beta molecule per two T cells was achieved by template switching.

Notes on this clonotype: As yet, its antigen is unknown.

CDR1 MNHEY and CDR2 SMNVEV come from the germline V gene (reference sequence). The CDR3 extends over 13 amino acids. V lost 5 bases, J lost 8 bases, and 13 bases lay in between. Study-wide results and limits: A roughly linear age-dependent decrease characterized TCR beta diversity per million T cells.

Then a second PCR, running about 6 to 12 cycles, was carried out with a sample-barcoded 5' primer and a J-beta primer mix. Every cDNA was tagged by a template-switch adaptor with 12 random nucleotides. From the 5' RACE reads, TCRdb called clonotypes with MiXCR, one entry per CDR3 protein. The sample records some 1,800,000 distinct CDR3 sequences, approximately 39% being singletons. Sequences were obtained from blood. This clonotype originated in a human donor in good health. V and J are TRBV27 and TRBJ2-1, with a weak D call TRBD1 (6 bases). The CDR3 region has the DNA TGTGCCAGCAGTCTGGTACAGGGTGATGAGCAGTTCTTC. Translated, it gives CASSLVQGDEQFF.